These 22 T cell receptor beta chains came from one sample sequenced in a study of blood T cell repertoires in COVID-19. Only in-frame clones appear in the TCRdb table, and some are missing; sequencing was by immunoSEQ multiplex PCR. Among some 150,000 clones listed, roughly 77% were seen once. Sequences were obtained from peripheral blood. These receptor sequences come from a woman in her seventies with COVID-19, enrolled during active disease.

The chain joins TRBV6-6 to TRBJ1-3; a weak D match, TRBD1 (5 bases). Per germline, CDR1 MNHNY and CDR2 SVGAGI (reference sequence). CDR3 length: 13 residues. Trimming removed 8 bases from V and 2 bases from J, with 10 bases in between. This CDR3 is CASGGDAGNTIYF. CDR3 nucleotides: TGTGCCAGCGGGGGGGATGCTGGAAACACCATATATTTT.

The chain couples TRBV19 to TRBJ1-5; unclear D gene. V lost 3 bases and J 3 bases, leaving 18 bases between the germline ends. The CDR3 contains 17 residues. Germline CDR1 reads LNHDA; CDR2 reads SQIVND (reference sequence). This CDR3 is CASSIFLSGTVNQPQHF. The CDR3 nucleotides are TGTGCCAGTAGTATTTTCCTCTCTGGAACAGTCAATCAGCCCCAGCATTTT.

The CDR3 loop is CASSAEGLAKNIQYF. CDR3 coding DNA: TGTGCCAGCAGCGCAGAGGGACTAGCCAAAAACATTCAGTACTTC. The chain carries TRBV9 and TRBJ2-4, with D possibly matching TRBD2 (6 bases). Trimming pared 3 bases from V and 0 bases from J, leaving 10 bases between. Per germline, CDR1 SGDLS and CDR2 YYNGEE. The CDR3 is made up of 15 amino acids.

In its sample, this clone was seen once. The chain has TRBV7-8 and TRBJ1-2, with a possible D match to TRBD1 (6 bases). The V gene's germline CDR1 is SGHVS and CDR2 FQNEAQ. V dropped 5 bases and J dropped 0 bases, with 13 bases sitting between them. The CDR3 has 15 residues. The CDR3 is CASSRRDITNYGYTF. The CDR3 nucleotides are TGTGCCAGCAGCCGCCGGGACATTACTAACTATGGCTACACCTTC.

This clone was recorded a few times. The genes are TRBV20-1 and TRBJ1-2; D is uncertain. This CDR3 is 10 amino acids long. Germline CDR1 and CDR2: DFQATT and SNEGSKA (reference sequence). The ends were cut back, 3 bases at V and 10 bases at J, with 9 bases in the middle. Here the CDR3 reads CSARAGNYTF. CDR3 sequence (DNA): TGCAGTGCTAGGGCGGGGAACTACACCTTC.

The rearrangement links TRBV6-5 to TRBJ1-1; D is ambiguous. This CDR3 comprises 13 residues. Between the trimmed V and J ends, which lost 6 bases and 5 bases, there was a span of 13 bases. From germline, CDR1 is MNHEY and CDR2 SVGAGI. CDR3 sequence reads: CASRATTGTEAFF. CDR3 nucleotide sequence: TGTGCCAGCAGGGCCACCACGGGAACTGAAGCTTTCTTT.

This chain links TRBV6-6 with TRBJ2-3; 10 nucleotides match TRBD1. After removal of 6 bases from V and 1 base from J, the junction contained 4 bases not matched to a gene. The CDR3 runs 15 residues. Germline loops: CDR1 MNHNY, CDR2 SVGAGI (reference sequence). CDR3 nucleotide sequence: TGTGCCAGCAGGAGGGGGACAGGGGGCACAGATACGCAGTATTTT. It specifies CASRRGTGGTDTQYF.

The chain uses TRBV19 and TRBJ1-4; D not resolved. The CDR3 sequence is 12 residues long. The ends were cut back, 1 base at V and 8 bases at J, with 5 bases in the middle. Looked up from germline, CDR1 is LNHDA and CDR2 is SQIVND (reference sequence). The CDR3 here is CASSIGREKLFF. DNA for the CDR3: TGTGCCAGTAGTATAGGCAGAGAAAAACTGTTTTTT.

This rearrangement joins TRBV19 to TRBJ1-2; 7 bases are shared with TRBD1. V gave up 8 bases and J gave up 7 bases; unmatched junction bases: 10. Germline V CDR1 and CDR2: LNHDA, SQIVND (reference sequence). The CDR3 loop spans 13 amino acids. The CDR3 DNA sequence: TGTGCCAGTTTACCGACAGGGATCGGTGGCTACACCTTC. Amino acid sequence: CASLPTGIGGYTF.

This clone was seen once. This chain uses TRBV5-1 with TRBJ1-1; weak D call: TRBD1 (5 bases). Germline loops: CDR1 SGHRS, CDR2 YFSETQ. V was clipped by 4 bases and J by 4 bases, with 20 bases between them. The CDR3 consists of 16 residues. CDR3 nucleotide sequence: TGCGCCAGCAGCCCCCAGGGATCAGGGTTGGGCACTGAAGCTTTCTTT. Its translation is CASSPQGSGLGTEAFF. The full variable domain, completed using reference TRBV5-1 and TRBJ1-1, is KAGVTQTPRYLIKTRGQQVTLSCSPISGHRSVSWYQQTPGQGLQFLFEYFSETQRNKGNFPGRFSGRQFSNSRSEMNVSTLELGDSALYLCASSPQGSGLGTEAFFGQGTRLTVV.

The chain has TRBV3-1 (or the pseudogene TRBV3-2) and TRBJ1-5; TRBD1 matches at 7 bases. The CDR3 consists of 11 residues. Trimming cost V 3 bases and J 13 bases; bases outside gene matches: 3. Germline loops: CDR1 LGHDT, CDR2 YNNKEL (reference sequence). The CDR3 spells CASSQGTDQHF. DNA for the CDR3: TGTGCCAGCAGCCAGGGGACAGATCAGCATTTT.

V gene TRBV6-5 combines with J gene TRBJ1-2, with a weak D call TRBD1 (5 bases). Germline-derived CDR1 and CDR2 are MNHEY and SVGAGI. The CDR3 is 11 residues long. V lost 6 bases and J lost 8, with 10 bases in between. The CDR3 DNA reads TGTGCCAGCAGAGCGACAGCCGGCTACACCTTC. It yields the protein CASRATAGYTF.

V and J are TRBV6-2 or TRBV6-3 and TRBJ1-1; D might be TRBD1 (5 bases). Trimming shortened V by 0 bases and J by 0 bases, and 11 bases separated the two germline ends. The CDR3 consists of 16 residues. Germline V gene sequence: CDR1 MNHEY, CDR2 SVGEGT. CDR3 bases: TGTGCCAGCAGTTACTCGGTCGCAGGGATGAACACTGAAGCTTTCTTT. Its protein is CASSYSVAGMNTEAFF.

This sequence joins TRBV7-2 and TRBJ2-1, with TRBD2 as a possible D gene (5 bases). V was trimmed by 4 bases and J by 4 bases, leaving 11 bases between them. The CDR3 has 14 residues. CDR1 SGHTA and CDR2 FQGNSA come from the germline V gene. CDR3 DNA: TGTGCCAGCAGCTCCTACGGGGAATACAATGAGCAGTTCTTC. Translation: CASSSYGEYNEQFF.

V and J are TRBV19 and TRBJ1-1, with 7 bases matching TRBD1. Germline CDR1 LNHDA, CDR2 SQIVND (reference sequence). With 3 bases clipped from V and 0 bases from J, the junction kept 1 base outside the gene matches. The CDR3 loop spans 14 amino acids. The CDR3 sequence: CASSIGQVNTEAFF. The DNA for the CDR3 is TGTGCCAGTAGTATTGGACAGGTGAACACTGAAGCTTTCTTT.

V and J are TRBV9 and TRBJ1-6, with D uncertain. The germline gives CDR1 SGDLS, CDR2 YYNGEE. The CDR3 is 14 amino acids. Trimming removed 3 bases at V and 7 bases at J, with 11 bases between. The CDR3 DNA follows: TGTGCCAGCAGCGCCAACCCACAGAATTCACCCCTCCACTTT. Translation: CASSANPQNSPLHF.

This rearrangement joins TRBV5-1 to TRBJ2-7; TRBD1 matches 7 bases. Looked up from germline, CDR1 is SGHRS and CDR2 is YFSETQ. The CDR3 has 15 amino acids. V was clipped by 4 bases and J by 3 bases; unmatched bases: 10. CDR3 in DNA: TGCGCCAGCAGCAGGGACGGACAGGCCGACTACGAGCAGTACTTC. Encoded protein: CASSRDGQADYEQYF. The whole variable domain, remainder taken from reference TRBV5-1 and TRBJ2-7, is KAGVTQTPRYLIKTRGQQVTLSCSPISGHRSVSWYQQTPGQGLQFLFEYFSETQRNKGNFPGRFSGRQFSNSRSEMNVSTLELGDSALYLCASSRDGQADYEQYFGPGTRLTVT.

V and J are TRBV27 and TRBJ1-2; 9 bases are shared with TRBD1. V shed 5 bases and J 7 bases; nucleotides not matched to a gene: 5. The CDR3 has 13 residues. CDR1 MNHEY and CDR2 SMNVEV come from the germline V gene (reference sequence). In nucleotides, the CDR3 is TGTGCCAGCAGTCCTACAGGGGGCGGTGGCTACACCTTC. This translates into CASSPTGGGGYTF.

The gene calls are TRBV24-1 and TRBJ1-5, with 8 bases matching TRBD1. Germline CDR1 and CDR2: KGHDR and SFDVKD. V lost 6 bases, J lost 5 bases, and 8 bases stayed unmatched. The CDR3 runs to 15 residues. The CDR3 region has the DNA TGTGCCACCAGTCCGAGGGGACAGGACCATCAGCCCCAGCATTTT. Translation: CATSPRGQDHQPQHF.

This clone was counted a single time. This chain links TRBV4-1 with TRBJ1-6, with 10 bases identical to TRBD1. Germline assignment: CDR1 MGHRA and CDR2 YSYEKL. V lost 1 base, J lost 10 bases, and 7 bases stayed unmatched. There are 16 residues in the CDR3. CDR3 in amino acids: CASSQGRDRGYSPLHF. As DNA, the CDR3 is TGCGCCAGCAGCCAAGGCCGGGACAGGGGATACTCACCCCTCCACTTT.

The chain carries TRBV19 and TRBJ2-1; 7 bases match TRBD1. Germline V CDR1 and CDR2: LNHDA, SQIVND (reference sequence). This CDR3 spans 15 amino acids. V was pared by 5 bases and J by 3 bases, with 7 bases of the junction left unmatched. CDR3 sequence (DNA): TGTGCCAGTAGTCCTCTCGACAGGGACTACAATGAGCAGTTCTTC. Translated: CASSPLDRDYNEQFF.

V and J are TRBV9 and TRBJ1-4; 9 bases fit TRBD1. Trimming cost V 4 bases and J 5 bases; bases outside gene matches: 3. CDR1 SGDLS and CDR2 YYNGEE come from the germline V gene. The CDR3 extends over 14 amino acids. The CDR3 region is CASSLDRGNEKLFF. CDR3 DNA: TGTGCCAGCAGCCTAGACAGGGGGAATGAAAAACTGTTTTTT.